This T cell receptor beta chain was identified in a study of T cell repertoires in cytomegalovirus infection (dated by TCRdb to about 2019). About the full investigation: Peptide stimulations targeted recently identified HLA-C-restricted CMV epitopes, whose presentation resists viral immunomodulation, together with well-studied HLA-B-restricted epitopes. Donor HLA type was relevant to the analysis, because carriage of CMV infection together with the matching HLA type was indicated by public TCR beta signatures.

A remark on this clonotype: No cognate antigen has been identified for it. The sample holds no much larger clone one base away, and base qualities are not on file.

Sequencing was carried out with an Illumina HiSeq 1500. The public reads were reprocessed in TCRdb via fastp at Q25 and MiXCR, keeping in-frame beta chains. Every entry covers one CDR3 protein and lists the most common genes and DNA from its rows. Here the sample has about 27,000 distinct CDR3 sequences; 15% to 20% occur a single time. The ten most abundant clones make up 70% to 90% of the sample. The research as a whole found: The ex vivo response was dominated by HLA-C-restricted CMV-specific TCR beta clonotypes, and the single most frequent clonotype in two of eight donors was supplied by these HLA-C-restricted clonotypes. Carriers of CMV infection plus the relevant HLA type were discriminated by the cumulative frequency of public TCR beta family members in the study cohort and in an independent 352-donor cohort.

Read against the paper, the sample's treatment or condition label means: in vitro stimulation with specific CMV peptide epitopes to enrich CMV-specific T cells. Its CDR3 holds 15 amino acids, cysteine through phenylalanine. The kept DNA is CDR3 alone, 45 bases in frame from the first base. Ends trimmed: V by 2 bases, J by 4 bases; bases unmatched to a gene: 5. Via the germline V gene, CDR1 is LGHNA and CDR2 YNFKEQ. This receptor chain uses TRBV4-2 and TRBJ2-1, with 7 central nucleotides matching TRBD1. The clonotype comes from a human donor in good health (CMV status not recorded). Some clones in this sample may be carry-over from other donors' samples. The sample in question was CD8+ T cells from cultured PBMCs, obtained from culture after CMV antigen stimulation. The CDR3 protein: CASSQHAGGYNEQFF. In nucleotide form, the sequence is TGTGCCAGCAGCCAACATGCAGGGGGATACAATGAGCAGTTCTTC.